The 21 T cell receptor beta chains reported below all come from one sample, sequenced in a study of blood T cell repertoires in COVID-19. Only in-frame clones appear in the TCRdb table, and some are missing; sequencing was by immunoSEQ multiplex PCR. The sample shows roughly 32,000 clones, roughly nine tenths of them seen only once. Sequenced sample: peripheral blood. All receptors come from a man aged 45 to 65 with active or convalescent COVID-19.

The chain recombines TRBV2 with TRBJ1-2, with 9 positions matching TRBD1. Unmatched junction bases numbered 0, after V lost 4 bases and J lost 0 bases. Germline V lookup: CDR1 SNHLY, CDR2 FYNNEI. The CDR3 runs 14 residues. CDR3 coding DNA: TGTGCCAGCAGTGGACAGGGGGCTAACTATGGCTACACCTTC. Its protein product is CASSGQGANYGYTF.

This clone occurred a few times. The chain carries TRBV29-1 and TRBJ1-1; the D gene is possibly TRBD1 (5 bases). The CDR3 is 14 amino acids. V was cut by 4 bases and J by 1 base, with 13 bases left in between. Germline V gene lookup returns CDR1 SQVTM and CDR2 ANQGSEA. The CDR3 DNA is TGCAGCGTTGGGGGCGGGGAGACGAACACTGAAGCTTTCTTT. Translated: CSVGGGETNTEAFF.

This chain connects TRBV5-6 to TRBJ2-5; D ambiguous. Trimming left V 1 base short and J 0 bases short, with 7 bases between. The CDR3 totals 14 residues. The germline V gene has CDR1 SGHDT and CDR2 YYEEEE. CDR3 residues: CASSLSVHQETQYF. The CDR3 nucleotides are TGTGCCAGCAGCTTGTCTGTCCACCAAGAGACCCAGTACTTC.

The rearrangement uses TRBV10-3 and TRBJ1-4, with D perhaps matching TRBD1 (5 bases). V lost 3 bases to trimming and J lost 8 bases, with 10 bases between them. The CDR3 runs to 13 residues. Germline V gives CDR1 ENHRY, CDR2 SYGVKD. CDR3 DNA: TGTGCCATCAGTGAAGGGGTTGGGGAAAAACTGTTTTTT. Translating gives CAISEGVGEKLFF.

This clone showed up just once. The chain combines TRBV9 with TRBJ1-1; TRBD1 might be the D (5 bases). The CDR3 spans 17 residues. V lost 0 bases to trimming and J lost 0 bases, with 15 bases between them. Per the germline V gene, CDR1 is SGDLS and CDR2 is YYNGEE. DNA for the CDR3: TGTGCCAGCAGCGTAGCCGGGGGAGGGTACATGAACACTGAAGCTTTCTTT. Translation: CASSVAGGGYMNTEAFF.

V gene TRBV5-1 combines with J gene TRBJ2-1, with TRBD2 matching 7 bases. After removal of 0 bases from V and 7 bases from J, the junction contained 7 bases not matched to a gene. The CDR3 covers 15 residues. Per the germline V gene, CDR1 is SGHRS and CDR2 is YFSETQ. The CDR3 loop is CASSLAAGAGNEQFF. CDR3 bases: TGCGCCAGCAGCTTGGCTGCGGGAGCGGGGAATGAGCAGTTCTTC.

This clone was observed once. This sequence joins TRBV19 and TRBJ2-1; the match to TRBD2 covers 13 bases. V dropped 7 bases and J dropped 2; count of bases not matched to a gene: 5. The germline V gene encodes CDR1 LNHDA and CDR2 SQIVND (reference sequence). The CDR3 consists of 16 residues. The CDR3 reads CASTPGTSGTYNEQFF. The CDR3 nucleotides are TGTGCCAGTACCCCCGGGACTAGCGGGACCTACAATGAGCAGTTCTTC.

V is TRBV5-5 and J is TRBJ2-7; 10 positions match TRBD1. V was pared by 1 base and J by 3 bases, with 1 base of the junction left unmatched. The CDR3 is 14 residues long. Germline lookup yields CDR1 SGHKS and CDR2 YYEKEE (reference sequence). CDR3 in DNA: TGTGCCAGCAGCTTGTGGACAGGGGGCTACGAGCAGTACTTC. Protein sequence: CASSLWTGGYEQYF.

The gene calls are TRBV27 and TRBJ1-6; TRBD1 is a possible D gene (6 bases). Germline assignment: CDR1 MNHEY and CDR2 SMNVEV (reference sequence). This CDR3 spans 15 amino acids. Trimming took off 5 bases at V and 9 bases at J, with 17 bases between the two ends. In DNA, the CDR3 is TGTGCCAGCAGTCTCCTCGTGGACAGTGCTTCACCCCTCCACTTT. It translates to CASSLLVDSASPLHF.

This clone was counted a few times. This sequence joins TRBV24-1 and TRBJ2-7; 8 bases map to TRBD2. The CDR3 contains 12 residues. In germline, CDR1 is KGHDR, CDR2 SFDVKD. V dropped 6 bases and J dropped 4; count of bases not matched to a gene: 1. CDR3: CATSSSGYEQYF. CDR3 nucleotide sequence: TGTGCCACCAGTTCTAGCGGGTACGAGCAGTACTTC.

This chain connects TRBV7-9 to TRBJ2-3, with 8 positions matching TRBD1. J was trimmed by 0 bases and V by 5 bases; bases with no gene match: 7. CDR1 is SEHNR, CDR2 FQNEAQ, per germline (reference sequence). The CDR3 contains 16 residues. The CDR3 sequence: CASSLSDRVSTDTQYF. The CDR3 nucleotides are TGTGCCAGCAGCCTATCGGACAGGGTTAGCACAGATACGCAGTATTTT. Combining the CDR3 with reference TRBV7-9 and TRBJ2-3 gives the whole variable domain DTGVSQNPRHKITKRGQNVTFRCDPISEHNRLYWYRQTLGQGPEFLTYFQNEAQLEKSRLLSDRFSAERPKGSFSTLEIQRTEQGDSAMYLCASSLSDRVSTDTQYFGPGTRLTVL.

The chain is built from TRBV28 and TRBJ2-3; TRBD2 agrees at 8 bases. The CDR3 has 19 amino acids. V was clipped by 2 bases and J by 1 base; unmatched bases: 14. Germline V gene sequence: CDR1 MDHEN, CDR2 SYDVKM. For the CDR3, the DNA is TGTGCCAGCAGTTTACGCCTCTATAAAGCGGGAGCGGGCACAGATACGCAGTATTTT. Translation: CASSLRLYKAGAGTDTQYF.

The table lists this clone with a count of one. This chain links TRBV28 with TRBJ2-1; the match to TRBD2 covers 12 bases. V was pared by 2 bases and J by 6 bases, with 5 bases of the junction left unmatched. The length of the CDR3 is 16 residues. Germline CDR1 MDHEN, CDR2 SYDVKM. For the CDR3, the DNA is TGTGCCAGCAGTTTACAAACTAGCGGGAGGTTCAATGAGCAGTTCTTC. Translation gives CASSLQTSGRFNEQFF.

This clone was counted once. The chain recombines TRBV18 with TRBJ2-4; no firm D call. Germline-derived CDR1 and CDR2 are KGHSH and LQKENI. V lost 5 bases and J lost 7, with 9 bases in between. The CDR3 runs to 12 residues. The CDR3 bases are TGTGCCAGCTCAGAAAGTGAGAACATTCAGTACTTC. Protein: CASSESENIQYF.

The chain recombines TRBV15 with TRBJ1-2, with a possible D match to TRBD1 (5 bases). The length of the CDR3 is 15 residues. CDR1 and CDR2 from the germline V gene are LNHNV and YYDKDF (reference sequence). Trimming removed 5 bases from V and 0 bases from J, with 13 bases in between. The chain's CDR3 is CATSGRDGSNYGYTF. CDR3 in DNA: TGTGCCACCAGCGGGAGGGACGGATCTAACTATGGCTACACCTTC.

The V and J genes are TRBV28 and TRBJ1-2; possible D gene TRBD1, 6 bases. Germline V lookup: CDR1 MDHEN, CDR2 SYDVKM. V was pared by 3 bases and J by 2 bases, with 10 bases between. CDR3 length: 14 residues. CDR3 in DNA: TGTGCCAGCAGTTTGGGGGACACCAACTATGGCTACACCTTC. Translation gives CASSLGDTNYGYTF.

The chain recombines TRBV19 with TRBJ1-5; weak D call: TRBD1 (5 bases). This CDR3 spans 14 amino acids. The V end was cut by 5 bases, the J end by 4 bases, with 12 bases between. CDR1 is LNHDA, CDR2 SQIVND, per germline (reference sequence). The CDR3 sequence is CASSSLAGNQPQHF. The CDR3 DNA sequence: TGTGCCAGTAGTTCGTTGGCAGGGAATCAGCCCCAGCATTTT.

This rearrangement joins TRBV5-4 to TRBJ2-5; 7 nucleotides match TRBD2. Trimming cost V 1 base and J 3 bases; bases outside gene matches: 6. Germline V gene lookup returns CDR1 SGHNT and CDR2 YYREEE (reference sequence). The CDR3 extends over 15 amino acids. Written as DNA, the CDR3 is TGTGCCAGCAGCTTGTCTCTAGCGGAAAAAGAGACCCAGTACTTC. Its protein is CASSLSLAEKETQYF.

This chain connects TRBV28 to TRBJ2-2; 7 nucleotides match TRBD2. The CDR3 totals 14 residues. Unmatched junction bases numbered 4, after V lost 5 bases and J lost 4 bases. The germline CDR1 and CDR2 sequences are MDHEN and SYDVKM. The CDR3 sequence is CASSTPSGTGELFF. The CDR3 DNA sequence: TGTGCCAGCAGTACCCCTAGCGGCACCGGGGAGCTGTTTTTT.

The chain links TRBV7-9 to TRBJ2-3; no firm D call. The CDR3 consists of 14 residues. CDR1 is SEHNR and CDR2 is FQNEAQ in the germline V gene (reference sequence). The V end was cut by 2 bases, the J end by 1 base, with 7 bases between. The CDR3 sequence: CASSLMAGTDTQYF. CDR3 nucleotides: TGTGCCAGCAGCTTAATGGCTGGCACAGATACGCAGTATTTT. The full variable domain, in which reference TRBV7-9 and TRBJ2-3 provide the parts outside the CDR3, is DTGVSQNPRHKITKRGQNVTFRCDPISEHNRLYWYRQTLGQGPEFLTYFQNEAQLEKSRLLSDRFSAERPKGSFSTLEIQRTEQGDSAMYLCASSLMAGTDTQYFGPGTRLTVL.

The chain carries TRBV10-3 and TRBJ1-1; 9 bases align to TRBD1. The V and J ends lost 11 bases and 0 bases, in that order; junction bases with no gene match: 4. The germline V gene has CDR1 ENHRY and CDR2 SYGVKD. This CDR3 has 13 residues. The CDR3: CAYRQGVNTEAFF. CDR3 nucleotides: TGTGCCTATCGACAGGGGGTGAACACTGAAGCTTTCTTT.